This passage covers 16 T cell receptor beta chains from one sample sequenced in a study of T cells in Graves' hyperthyroidism and ophthalmopathy. There were TCR beta CDR3 regions amplified from RNA transcripts. First-round RT-PCR with HTBI primers amplified the TCR CDR3 region. MiXCR, applied by TCRdb to the multiplex PCR reads, yields one record per CDR3 protein. This sample has around 270,000 distinct CDR3 sequences; around a fifth occur once, and the top ten carry just under 40%. Material for sequencing was blood. All receptors derive from a man in his forties or fifties with Graves' ophthalmopathy.

This clonotype was counted only a few times. This chain links TRBV29-1 with TRBJ2-4, with 8 bases identical to TRBD2. Germline-derived CDR1 and CDR2 are SQVTM and ANQGSEA. This CDR3 comprises 16 residues. Trimming took 4 bases from V and 0 from J; bases not matched to a gene: 8. CDR3: CSVGGLSGVAKNIQYF. CDR3 bases: TGCAGCGTTGGAGGCCTTAGCGGGGTAGCCAAAAACATTCAGTACTTC.

This clonotype came up many times. The CDR3 bases are TGTGCCAGCAGTTTATGGGGGGGGCGCTATGGCTACACCTTC. This codes for CASSLWGGRYGYTF. The rearrangement links TRBV28 to TRBJ1-2; D may be TRBD1 (6 bases). Germline lookup yields CDR1 MDHEN and CDR2 SYDVKM. The CDR3 runs 14 residues. V dropped 0 bases and J dropped 4 bases, with 9 bases sitting between them.

This clonotype occurred many times. This chain connects TRBV7-9 to TRBJ1-1; D is uncertain. The V end lost 7 bases, the J end lost 0 bases, and 12 bases lay between the germline ends. Looked up from germline, CDR1 is SEHNR and CDR2 is FQNEAQ (reference sequence). The CDR3 runs to 14 residues. CDR3 nucleotides: TGTGCCAGCATAGAGGGAAACATGAACACTGAAGCTTTCTTT. Its translation: CASIEGNMNTEAFF.

The V gene is TRBV11-2, the J gene TRBJ2-6, with D tentatively TRBD2 (5 bases). With 4 bases removed from V and 0 bases from J, the gap between germline ends came to 7 bases. This CDR3 has 15 amino acids. Germline lookup yields CDR1 SGHAT and CDR2 FQNNGV. The CDR3 reads CASSYRDSGANVLTF. In DNA, the CDR3 is TGTGCCAGCAGCTATCGGGACTCTGGGGCCAACGTCCTGACTTTC.

At least ten counts were recorded for this clonotype. The rearrangement uses TRBV29-1 and TRBJ2-7; 12 bases agree with TRBD2. The germline gives CDR1 SQVTM, CDR2 ANQGSEA. The V and J ends lost 4 bases and 7 bases, in that order; junction bases with no gene match: 11. The CDR3 covers 15 residues. For the CDR3, the DNA is TGCAGCGTTGGACTAGCGGGAGCTTCACGGGGGGAGCAGTACTTC. Translation gives CSVGLAGASRGEQYF.

This clonotype was observed at least ten times. The chain is built from TRBV3-1 and TRBJ2-3; the match to TRBD2 covers 11 bases. Germline-derived CDR1 and CDR2 are LGHDT and YNNKEL (reference sequence). The CDR3 spans 14 residues. V gave up 4 bases and J gave up 3 bases; unmatched junction bases: 0. CDR3 protein: CASSRTSGTDTQYF. As DNA, the CDR3 is TGTGCCAGCAGCCGGACTAGCGGGACAGATACGCAGTATTTT.

Only a few counts were recorded for this clonotype. The rearrangement links TRBV6-6 to TRBJ2-3, with TRBD2 matching 16 bases. The CDR3 totals 20 residues. Germline V gene lookup returns CDR1 MNHNY and CDR2 SVGAGI (reference sequence). The V segment lost 0 bases and the J segment 6 bases; nucleotides outside the gene matches: 12. The CDR3 loop reads CASSYSLLGTSGRARDTQYF. The CDR3 coding sequence is TGTGCCAGCAGTTACTCTTTGCTCGGGACTAGCGGGAGGGCCAGGGATACGCAGTATTTT.

This clonotype was counted between two and nine times. The CDR3 DNA is TGTGCCAGCAGCTTAGGACAGGGGGGGCTCCCGGTCTACGAGCAGTACTTC. It translates to CASSLGQGGLPVYEQYF. The chain carries TRBV7-6 and TRBJ2-7, with 9 nucleotides matching TRBD1. Germline-derived CDR1 and CDR2 are SGHVS and FNYEAQ. This CDR3 has 17 amino acids. With 1 base clipped from V and 3 bases from J, the junction kept 10 bases outside the gene matches.

This clonotype was observed many times. The rearrangement uses TRBV20-1 and TRBJ2-2; TRBD2 is a possible D gene (6 bases). Germline V gene sequence: CDR1 DFQATT, CDR2 SNEGSKA (reference sequence). This CDR3 has 15 amino acids. The germline V and J ends were trimmed by 6 bases and 5 bases, with 19 bases remaining between them. The CDR3 protein is CSAIRGGGMTGELFF. The CDR3 coding sequence is TGCAGTGCAATAAGGGGCGGAGGGATGACCGGGGAGCTGTTTTTT.

The chain joins TRBV7-8 to TRBJ1-1, with D perhaps matching TRBD1 (6 bases). V was shortened by 1 base and J by 11 bases, with 17 bases between the two germline ends. CDR1 SGHVS and CDR2 FQNEAQ come from the germline V gene. The CDR3 covers 14 residues. In DNA, the CDR3 is TGTGCCAGCAGCTTAGGTGGGGGGGGGGCAAGGGCTTTCTTT. Translation: CASSLGGGGARAFF.

This clonotype was found many times. J is TRBJ1-2 and V is TRBV7-9, with TRBD1 matching over 8 bases. V lost 2 bases and J lost 7; bases outside the gene matches: 9. CDR1 is SEHNR and CDR2 is FQNEAQ in the germline V gene (reference sequence). This CDR3 is 15 amino acids long. CDR3 coding DNA: TGTGCCAGCAGCTTACCCGGGACAGGAGAAACTGGCTACACCTTC. This translates into CASSLPGTGETGYTF.

The table lists this clonotype with a count of one. The chain employs TRBV27 and TRBJ2-1; TRBD2 aligns across 10 bases. V shed 7 bases, J shed 0 bases, and the junction held 15 bases outside the gene matches. The CDR3 is made up of 19 amino acids. Germline V gene data show CDR1 as MNHEY and CDR2 as SMNVEV (reference sequence). The CDR3 sequence is CASKRRLAGERSSYNEQFF. The CDR3 DNA sequence: TGTGCCAGCAAAAGACGGCTAGCGGGAGAGCGGAGCTCCTACAATGAGCAGTTCTTC.

This clonotype was observed many times. J is TRBJ2-7 and V is TRBV6-5, with a weak D call TRBD1 (5 bases). Germline CDR1 is MNHEY and CDR2 is SVGAGI. The CDR3 covers 14 residues. V gave up 0 bases and J gave up 3 bases, with 9 bases separating them. The CDR3 sequence: CASSYSREGYEQYF. CDR3 nucleotides: TGTGCCAGCAGTTACTCCAGGGAAGGCTACGAGCAGTACTTC.

As regards this clonotype: One end of the junction fails to match germline, which may point to a read error. The rearrangement links TRBV7-7 to TRBJ2-1, with D uncertain. The CDR3 totals 15 residues. The V gene's germline CDR1 is SSHAT and CDR2 FNYEAQ (reference sequence). The CDR3 region is CASSPFNPRDNEQFF. Here the CDR3 DNA reads TGTGCTAGCAGCCCATTCAATCCAAGGGACAATGAGCAGTTCTTC.

This chain links TRBV30 with TRBJ2-2; perhaps TRBD2 as D (6 bases). The CDR3 totals 11 residues. The germline V gene has CDR1 GTSNPN and CDR2 SVGIG (reference sequence). Trimming shortened V by 6 bases and J by 4 bases, and 6 bases separated the two germline ends. The CDR3 protein is CACSGTGELFF. The CDR3 region has the DNA TGTGCCTGTAGCGGCACCGGGGAGCTGTTTTTT.

This chain links TRBV20-1 with TRBJ2-5, with 9 bases fitting TRBD1. Germline lookup yields CDR1 DFQATT and CDR2 SNEGSKA (reference sequence). J gave up 5 bases and V 3 bases, and 10 bases lay outside the gene matches. This CDR3 is 15 amino acids long. CDR3 loop: CSARVTGGGRETQYF. For the CDR3, the DNA is TGCAGTGCTAGGGTGACAGGGGGAGGGAGGGAGACCCAGTACTTC.